Below are 30 T cell receptor beta chains sequenced from a single sample in a study of blood T cell repertoires in COVID-19. Repertoires were generated with immunoSEQ multiplex PCR, while TCRdb's copy carries only in-frame clones and drops some. The sample lists roughly 220,000 clones; around 83% were seen once. Material: peripheral blood. The receptors derive from a woman older than 75 with COVID-19, enrolled during active disease.

The CDR3, as DNA: TGTGCCAGCAGCCGCAGGGGGCAGGCAGGGGCCAACGTCCTGACTTTC. This translates into CASSRRGQAGANVLTF. The rearrangement links TRBV3-1 (or the pseudogene TRBV3-2) to TRBJ2-6; 8 bases line up with TRBD1. J gave up 4 bases and V 4 bases, and 6 bases lay outside the gene matches. The germline CDR1 and CDR2 sequences are LGHDT and YNNKEL (reference sequence). CDR3 length: 16 residues.

The chain is built from TRBV29-1 and TRBJ2-3; 7 bases match TRBD2. The trim removed 5 bases at V and 5 bases at J, leaving 4 bases unmatched. The germline V gene encodes CDR1 SQVTM and CDR2 ANQGSEA. CDR3 length: 12 residues. In DNA, the CDR3 is TGCAGCGTTTCAGTAGCGGGAGATACGCAGTATTTT. It specifies CSVSVAGDTQYF.

This clone appeared once. This sequence joins TRBV6-6 and TRBJ1-2, with D uncertain. V shed 2 bases and J shed 8 bases, with 12 bases lying between them. The V gene's germline CDR1 is MNHNY and CDR2 SVGAGI (reference sequence). The length of the CDR3 is 13 residues. The CDR3 spells CASSYEMRAGYTF. The CDR3 DNA sequence: TGTGCCAGCAGTTACGAGATGAGGGCCGGCTACACCTTC.

The chain recombines TRBV7-9 with TRBJ1-2; a weak D match, TRBD1 (5 bases). With 0 bases removed from V and 2 bases from J, the gap between germline ends came to 7 bases. CDR1 and CDR2 (germline): SEHNR, FQNEAQ (reference sequence). CDR3 size: 14 residues. The CDR3 nucleotides are TGTGCCAGCAGCTTAGCGGGGGGAAACTATGGCTACACCTTC. Translating it yields CASSLAGGNYGYTF.

V and J are TRBV10-3 and TRBJ2-7; D might be TRBD1 (5 bases). Germline values: CDR1 ENHRY, CDR2 SYGVKD. The CDR3 contains 13 residues. Trimming cost V 3 bases and J 5 bases, with 11 bases left between them. The DNA of the CDR3 is TGTGCCATCAGTGAATCAGGGTACCACGAGCAGTACTTC. Translation gives CAISESGYHEQYF.

V usage is TRBV28 and J usage is TRBJ2-7; perhaps TRBD2 as D (5 bases). The CDR3 spans 14 residues. Germline CDR1 and CDR2: MDHEN and SYDVKM. Deletions cut 4 bases from V and 7 bases from J, with 17 bases between. This CDR3 is CASSSFPTSGEQYF. CDR3 in DNA: TGTGCCAGCAGTTCCTTTCCGACTTCGGGGGAGCAGTACTTC.

This chain connects TRBV19 to TRBJ1-6; 8 bases map to TRBD1. Germline V gives CDR1 LNHDA, CDR2 SQIVND (reference sequence). The CDR3 consists of 16 residues. The V gene end was trimmed by 5 bases and the J gene end by 7 bases; junction bases not matched to a gene: 10. The CDR3, as DNA: TGTGCCAGTAGTGCCCTAACAGGGGGGATGAATTCACCCCTCCACTTT. Protein: CASSALTGGMNSPLHF.

The chain joins TRBV10-3 to TRBJ1-4; the match to TRBD1 covers 7 bases. CDR1 and CDR2 from the germline V gene are ENHRY and SYGVKD. After removal of 10 bases from V and 9 bases from J, the junction contained 5 bases not matched to a gene. This CDR3 is built from 11 residues. CDR3 loop: CATRDSKKLFF. The CDR3 DNA follows: TGTGCCACCCGGGACAGCAAAAAACTGTTTTTT.

This chain links TRBV6-2 or TRBV6-3 with TRBJ2-7; 13 bases are shared with TRBD2. The V gene end was trimmed by 2 bases and the J gene end by 0 bases; junction bases not matched to a gene: 4. There are 17 residues in the CDR3. The V gene's germline CDR1 is MNHEY and CDR2 SVGEGT. CDR3 sequence (DNA): TGTGCCAGCAGTTACCTTAGGACTAGCGGGGGCTCCTACGAGCAGTACTTC. Protein sequence: CASSYLRTSGGSYEQYF.

The CDR3 spells CAWSVSGSDRPRTDTQYF. Written as DNA, the CDR3 is TGTGCCTGGAGTGTAAGTGGCTCCGACAGACCCCGCACAGATACGCAGTATTTT. The rearrangement uses TRBV30 and TRBJ2-3; weak D call: TRBD1 (5 bases). V was shortened by 0 bases and J by 1 base, with 20 bases between the two germline ends. This CDR3 spans 18 amino acids. Per germline, CDR1 GTSNPN and CDR2 SVGIG (reference sequence).

The chain joins TRBV5-8 to TRBJ1-5; 8 bases align to TRBD1. CDR1 is SGHTS and CDR2 is YDEGEE in the germline V gene. The junction had 11 bases not matched to a gene; V was cut back by 4 bases and J by 2 bases. The CDR3 sequence is 17 residues long. The CDR3 DNA sequence: TGTGCCAGCAGCCCAGGACAGGGCTCGGGAGGCAATCAGCCCCAGCATTTT. Translation: CASSPGQGSGGNQPQHF.

This chain uses TRBV5-4 with TRBJ1-1, with a weak D call TRBD1 (5 bases). This CDR3 contains 13 residues. Per the germline V gene, CDR1 is SGHNT and CDR2 is YYREEE (reference sequence). The V end was cut by 4 bases, the J end by 5 bases, with 12 bases between. Here the CDR3 reads CASSTRVFTEAFF. The CDR3 bases are TGTGCCAGCAGCACCAGGGTTTTTACTGAAGCTTTCTTT.

This clone has a single count. The chain recombines TRBV6-5 with TRBJ1-2, with 10 positions matching TRBD1. The V gene end was trimmed by 7 bases and the J gene end by 2 bases; junction bases not matched to a gene: 7. The CDR3 spans 15 residues. Germline CDR1 MNHEY, CDR2 SVGAGI. The CDR3, as DNA: TGTGCCAGCACCCGGGACAGGGGATCCAACTATGGCTACACCTTC. It codes for CASTRDRGSNYGYTF.

J is TRBJ1-4 and V is TRBV4-2; D unresolved. The CDR3 spans 16 residues. Looked up from germline, CDR1 is LGHNA and CDR2 is YNFKEQ. Trimming shortened V by 4 bases and J by 0 bases, and 12 bases separated the two germline ends. The CDR3 DNA follows: TGTGCCAGCAGCCTTACCACAGTTGCAACTAATGAAAAACTGTTTTTT. Translating gives CASSLTTVATNEKLFF.

The rearrangement uses TRBV29-1 and TRBJ1-1; D is unclear. Germline CDR1 reads SQVTM; CDR2 reads ANQGSEA. The CDR3 runs to 11 residues. V was clipped by 5 bases and J by 5 bases, with 9 bases between them. CDR3 region: CSVSSGTEAFF. The DNA of the CDR3 is TGCAGCGTTTCCAGTGGTACTGAAGCTTTCTTT.

The J gene is TRBJ1-4, the V gene TRBV7-9; 7 bases line up with TRBD1. The CDR3 loop spans 15 amino acids. V was clipped by 1 base and J by 5 bases; unmatched bases: 4. Germline CDR1 SEHNR, CDR2 FQNEAQ (reference sequence). CDR3 bases: TGTGCCAGCAGCTTAGGGGACAGAGCAAATGAAAAACTGTTTTTT. Encoded protein: CASSLGDRANEKLFF.

The rearrangement links TRBV19 to TRBJ1-1; D is unresolved. CDR1 is LNHDA, CDR2 SQIVND, per germline (reference sequence). With 5 bases removed from V and 7 bases from J, the gap between germline ends came to 14 bases. There are 13 residues in the CDR3. In nucleotides, the CDR3 is TGTGCCAGTAGTCCACAGCGAGAGGGTGAAGCTTTCTTT. It translates to CASSPQREGEAFF.

The V and J genes are TRBV5-4 and TRBJ2-5; 8 nucleotides match TRBD2. Germline V CDR1 and CDR2: SGHNT, YYREEE (reference sequence). Unmatched junction bases numbered 12, after V lost 5 bases and J lost 3 bases. CDR3 size: 16 residues. The CDR3 DNA sequence: TGTGCCAGCAGTACCCGGACTAGCCCTCAGGAAGAGACCCAGTACTTC. Its translation: CASSTRTSPQEETQYF.

This clone was observed a few times. The rearrangement uses TRBV7-3 and TRBJ2-1, with 7 nucleotides matching TRBD1. CDR3 size: 14 residues. CDR1 is SGHTA and CDR2 is FQGTGA in the germline V gene. Unmatched junction bases numbered 7, after V lost 5 bases and J lost 6 bases. CDR3 region: CASSEVTGANEQFF. The DNA of the CDR3 is TGTGCCAGCAGCGAGGTAACAGGGGCCAATGAGCAGTTCTTC.

The chain uses TRBV6-2 or TRBV6-3 and TRBJ1-1; TRBD1 might be the D (6 bases). The CDR3 is 15 residues long. Looked up from germline, CDR1 is MNHEY and CDR2 is SVGEGT. V shed 5 bases and J shed 5 bases, with 18 bases lying between them. In DNA form, the CDR3 reads TGTGCCAGCAGTCACCGAGGGGGGGCGAGAACTGAAGCTTTCTTT. Amino acid sequence: CASSHRGGARTEAFF.

The chain uses TRBV5-1 and TRBJ2-1, with D uncertain. Trimming removed 0 bases from V and 4 bases from J, with 8 bases in between. Germline V gives CDR1 SGHRS, CDR2 YFSETQ. The CDR3 extends over 14 amino acids. The CDR3 nucleotides are TGCGCCAGCAGCTTGGATGGAGAGTACAATGAGCAGTTCTTC. Translated: CASSLDGEYNEQFF.

This clone was detected once. The V gene is TRBV5-3, the J gene TRBJ1-6; D gene ambiguous. TRBV5-3 belongs to the ORF category, with a function that is uncertain. V lost 2 bases and J lost 11, with 5 bases in between. The CDR3 extends over 11 amino acids. In DNA, the CDR3 is TGTGCCAGAAGCTTCCGGGCACCCCTCCACTTT. Encoded protein: CARSFRAPLHF.

J is TRBJ2-2 and V is TRBV7-9; D gene unclear. Germline CDR1 reads SEHNR; CDR2 reads FQNEAQ (reference sequence). Trimming cost V 3 bases and J 0 bases, with 5 bases left between them. The CDR3 has 14 residues. The CDR3 DNA reads TGTGCCAGCAGCTTCCCCTCGAACACCGGGGAGCTGTTTTTT. Encoded protein: CASSFPSNTGELFF.

This rearrangement joins TRBV5-8 to TRBJ2-5, with D perhaps TRBD1 (6 bases). The germline V gene has CDR1 SGHTS and CDR2 YDEGEE. The CDR3 extends over 16 amino acids. V lost 4 bases and J 1 base, leaving 17 bases between the germline ends. As DNA, the CDR3 is TGTGCCAGCAGCAGCCGCCACAGGGCGGGCCAAGAGACCCAGTACTTC. Amino acid sequence: CASSSRHRAGQETQYF. The variable domain in full, with the rest retrieved from reference TRBV5-8 and TRBJ2-5, is EAGVTQSPTHLIKTRGQQATLRCSPISGHTSVYWYQQALGLGLQFLLWYDEGEERNRGNFPPRFSGRQFPNYSSELNVNALELEDSALYLCASSSRHRAGQETQYFGPGTRLLVL.

The chain joins TRBV21-1 to TRBJ1-6; the table's D call of TRBD1 was not tested on the DNA. TRBV21-1 is a known pseudogene. The CDR3 consists of 14 residues. The CDR3 protein is CASKGAALNSPLHF. The CDR3 DNA reads TGTGCCAGCAAAGGGGCAGCCTTGAATTCACCCCTCCACTTT.

The V call is TRBV6-6, the J call TRBJ1-1, with no clear D. The ends were cut back, 2 bases at V and 2 bases at J, with 6 bases in the middle. Per germline, CDR1 MNHNY and CDR2 SVGAGI (reference sequence). This CDR3 has 13 amino acids. The CDR3: CASSYAYNTEAFF. The CDR3 DNA is TGTGCCAGCAGTTACGCCTATAACACTGAAGCTTTCTTT.

A few counts support this clone. The gene calls are TRBV2 and TRBJ1-1; D not resolved. Trimming took 5 bases from V and 6 from J, leaving 7 bases between them. Per the germline V gene, CDR1 is SNHLY and CDR2 is FYNNEI. CDR3 length: 11 residues. The CDR3 DNA sequence: TGTGCCAGCAGTAGGGAGGCTGAAGCTTTCTTT. It encodes CASSREAEAFF.

This chain joins TRBV6-6 and TRBJ1-2; TRBD1 matches at 10 bases. There are 16 residues in the CDR3. Germline V gene sequence: CDR1 MNHNY, CDR2 SVGAGI (reference sequence). J lost 8 bases, V lost 6 bases, and 15 bases had no gene match. CDR3 sequence (DNA): TGTGCCAGCAGGGGGGGTCAGGGACAGGGGTCGGAAGGCTACACCTTC. It encodes CASRGGQGQGSEGYTF.

The rearrangement joins TRBV7-2 to TRBJ2-7; 14 positions match TRBD2. The CDR3 contains 16 residues. From germline, CDR1 is SGHTA and CDR2 FQGNSA. The trim removed 5 bases at V and 6 bases at J, leaving 9 bases unmatched. The CDR3 is CASSPPGLAGVGEQYF. The CDR3 DNA is TGTGCCAGCAGCCCTCCGGGACTAGCGGGAGTGGGCGAGCAGTACTTC. The whole variable domain, remainder taken from reference TRBV7-2 and TRBJ2-7, is GAGVSQSPSNKVTEKGKDVELRCDPISGHTALYWYRQSLGQGLEFLIYFQGNSAPDKSGLPSDRFSAERTGGSVSTLTIQRTQQEDSAVYLCASSPPGLAGVGEQYFGPGTRLTVT.

The V gene is TRBV6-2 or TRBV6-3, the J gene TRBJ2-7; 8 nucleotides align to TRBD1. Germline values: CDR1 MNHEY, CDR2 SVGEGT. The junction had 9 bases not matched to a gene; V was cut back by 4 bases and J by 4 bases. The length of the CDR3 is 15 residues. CDR3 DNA: TGTGCCAGCAGTTCAGGGGGCACATGGTCTTACGAGCAGTACTTC. Protein sequence: CASSSGGTWSYEQYF.